This T cell receptor (beta chain) was profiled in a study of technical replicates of blood from several donors (dated by TCRdb to 2016 to 2017). The library was obtained by the immunoSEQ multiplex PCR assay. Held by TCRdb, this immuneACCESS table contains in-frame sequences only and omits some clones. Under half of the omission traces to an unresolved V gene where checked; the cause of the rest is unknown. The sample profile shows about 56,000 clones; roughly 92% of them were found once. Clones ranked in the top ten supply approximately 4.5% of the sample. Of note for this clone: Its cognate antigen has yet to be identified. Per-base qualities were not stored, and no clone one base away is much larger.

This clonotype was obtained from a human donor in good health. Some clones in this sample may be carry-over from other donors' samples. Sequenced input: PBMCs.

The CDR3 sequence is CASSIPGWGTGELFF. The nucleotides are TGTGCCAGTAGTATCCCAGGGTGGGGCACCGGGGAGCTGTTTTTT. Recombination connected TRBV19 to TRBJ2-2, and perhaps TRBD1 as D gene, on 5 matching bases. From a lookup of the germline V gene (reference sequence), CDR1 and CDR2 are LNHDA and SQIVND. The V end loses 3 bases and the J end loses 4 bases, and a stretch of 12 bases separates them. Inclusive of the bounding cysteine and phenylalanine, the CDR3 is 15 residues long. Just CDR3 DNA is preserved here, 45 bases in frame from base 1.